One T cell receptor beta chain is described in this entry. Trimming took 4 bases from V and 0 from J; bases not matched to a gene: 5. The CDR3 spans 15 residues. Germline CDR1 and CDR2: SGHDN and FVKESK. Original methodology: The authors estimated nucleated cell counts from reference gene primer amplification. Sequenced by immunoSEQ multiplex PCR; TCRdb stores in-frame clones only, minus some. V, J and clone size are taken as reported in that table, and D and trimming were inferred from the DNA itself. The table has roughly 90,000 clones, 80% to 85% seen once. The data are from a study of blood T cell repertoires in COVID-19.

The V gene is TRBV14, the J gene TRBJ2-7; 8 bases match TRBD1. This sequence was found in a woman of 80 years or more with active or convalescent COVID-19. Sequencing was performed on peripheral blood. The CDR3 coding sequence is TGTGCCAGCAGCCGCCGGGACAGGCCCTCCTACGAGCAGTACTTC. Translation: CASSRRDRPSYEQYF.